The rows below give T cell receptor beta chains drawn from one sample of a study of identical twins. Each CDR3 protein is one row after TCRdb ran MiXCR on the 5' RACE reads. The sample lists approximately 230,000 distinct CDR3 sequences, roughly 7.1% occurring once. These sequences were also reported in another study, on T cells expressing NK-cell markers.

The source material was CD8+ T cells sorted from blood. These TCRs come from a woman under 30 in good health. CDR3s include the opening cysteine and the closing phenylalanine or tryptophan. Each record gives: D gene, J gene, CDR3 length, V gene, clone size, CDR3 protein, CDR3 DNA. D genes are given only for firm matches. A clone size is listed for some rows: how often the clone was seen (once, few, many), or a class if it is expanded.

d_gene: NA
j_gene: TRBJ2-7
len: 11
v_gene: TRBV10-3
abundance: NA
CDR3aa: CAISDAGWQYF
CDR3nt: TGTGCCATCAGTGACGCTGGGTGGCAGTACTTC

d_gene: NA
j_gene: TRBJ2-7
len: 14
v_gene: TRBV27
abundance: many
CDR3aa: CASSPRGQALGQYF
CDR3nt: TGTGCCAGCAGCCCCCGGGGACAAGCCCTGGGGCAGTACTTC

d_gene: TRBD1
j_gene: TRBJ2-3
len: 15
v_gene: TRBV9
abundance: many
CDR3aa: CASSGGQGTRDTQYF
CDR3nt: TGTGCCAGCAGCGGCGGACAGGGGACCCGTGATACGCAGTATTTT

d_gene: TRBD2
j_gene: TRBJ2-7
len: 15
v_gene: TRBV6-2/TRBV6-3
abundance: NA
CDR3aa: CASSRLRDYKYEQYF
CDR3nt: TGTGCCAGCAGCCGACTCCGGGACTATAAATACGAGCAGTACTTC

d_gene: TRBD1
j_gene: TRBJ1-4
len: 17
v_gene: TRBV15
abundance: NA
CDR3aa: CATSRVERTGEDEKLFF
CDR3nt: TGTGCCACCAGCAGAGTTGAAAGGACAGGGGAGGATGAAAAACTGTTTTTT

d_gene: NA
j_gene: TRBJ2-7
len: 15
v_gene: TRBV20-1
abundance: NA
CDR3aa: CSADTRDTAAGEQYF
CDR3nt: TGCAGTGCTGACACCCGGGACACCGCCGCCGGCGAGCAGTACTTC

d_gene: NA
j_gene: TRBJ2-3
len: 15
v_gene: TRBV7-3
abundance: NA
CDR3aa: CASSLSGPLTDTQYF
CDR3nt: TGTGCCAGCAGCTTAAGTGGACCTCTCACAGATACGCAGTATTTT

d_gene: TRBD2
j_gene: TRBJ2-3
len: 15
v_gene: TRBV5-1
abundance: few
CDR3aa: CASSLLAGEVDTQYF
CDR3nt: TGCGCCAGCAGCTTACTAGCGGGAGAGGTAGATACGCAGTATTTT

d_gene: NA
j_gene: TRBJ1-1
len: 14
v_gene: TRBV7-9
abundance: many
CDR3aa: CASSFPQDNTEAFF
CDR3nt: TGTGCCAGCAGCTTCCCACAGGATAACACTGAAGCTTTCTTT

d_gene: TRBD1
j_gene: TRBJ2-7
len: 18
v_gene: TRBV5-1
abundance: NA
CDR3aa: CASSYKLTGQNYPYEQYF
CDR3nt: TGCGCCAGCAGCTACAAACTGACAGGGCAGAATTACCCCTACGAGCAGTACTTC

d_gene: TRBD2
j_gene: TRBJ2-1
len: 13
v_gene: TRBV20-1
abundance: NA
CDR3aa: CSATGLAYNEQFF
CDR3nt: TGCAGTGCAACGGGACTAGCCTACAATGAGCAGTTCTTC

d_gene: NA
j_gene: TRBJ2-5
len: 14
v_gene: TRBV2
abundance: few
CDR3aa: CASSNPLNQETQYF
CDR3nt: TGTGCCAGCAGTAATCCCTTGAACCAAGAGACCCAGTACTTC

d_gene: TRBD1
j_gene: TRBJ2-1
len: 13
v_gene: TRBV7-3
abundance: few
CDR3aa: CASSLEGADEQFF
CDR3nt: TGTGCCAGCAGCTTAGAGGGGGCGGATGAGCAGTTCTTC

d_gene: NA
j_gene: TRBJ2-7
len: 14
v_gene: TRBV7-8
abundance: NA
CDR3aa: CASRPLGGPYEQYF
CDR3nt: TGTGCCAGCAGACCACTCGGGGGGCCCTACGAGCAGTACTTC

d_gene: TRBD2
j_gene: TRBJ2-4
len: 11
v_gene: TRBV12-3/TRBV12-4
abundance: few
CDR3aa: CASAAGDIQYF
CDR3nt: TGTGCCAGCGCTGCGGGGGACATTCAGTACTTC

d_gene: TRBD2
j_gene: TRBJ2-1
len: 15
v_gene: TRBV14
abundance: NA
CDR3aa: CASSQLASGYNEQFF
CDR3nt: TGTGCCAGCAGCCAACTGGCTAGCGGTTACAATGAGCAGTTCTTC